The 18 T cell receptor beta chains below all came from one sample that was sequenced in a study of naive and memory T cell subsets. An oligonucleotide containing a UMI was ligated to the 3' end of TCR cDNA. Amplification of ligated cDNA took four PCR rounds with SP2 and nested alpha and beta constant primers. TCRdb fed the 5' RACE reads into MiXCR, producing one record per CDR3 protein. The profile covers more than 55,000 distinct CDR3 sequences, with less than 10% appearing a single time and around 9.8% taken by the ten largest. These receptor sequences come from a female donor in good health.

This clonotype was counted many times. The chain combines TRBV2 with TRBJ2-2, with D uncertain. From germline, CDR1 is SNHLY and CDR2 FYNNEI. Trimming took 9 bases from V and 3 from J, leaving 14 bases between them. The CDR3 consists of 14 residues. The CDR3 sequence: CASRRVLDTGELFF. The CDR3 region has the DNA TGTGCCAGTAGGCGTGTTTTGGACACCGGGGAGCTGTTTTTT.

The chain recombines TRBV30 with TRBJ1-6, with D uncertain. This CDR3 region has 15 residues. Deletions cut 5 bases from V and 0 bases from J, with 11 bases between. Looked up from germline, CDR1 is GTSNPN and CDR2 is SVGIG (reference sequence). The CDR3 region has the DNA TGTGCCTGGGGTGGAGTGAGCTCCTATAATTCACCCCTCCACTTT. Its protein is CAWGGVSSYNSPLHF.

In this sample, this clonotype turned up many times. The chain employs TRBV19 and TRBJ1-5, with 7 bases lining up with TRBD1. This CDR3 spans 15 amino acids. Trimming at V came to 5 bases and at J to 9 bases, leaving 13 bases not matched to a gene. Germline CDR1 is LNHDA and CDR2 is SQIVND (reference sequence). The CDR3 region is CASSPLQGPSGPQHF. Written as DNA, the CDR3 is TGTGCCAGTAGTCCCCTACAGGGGCCGTCTGGGCCCCAGCATTTT.

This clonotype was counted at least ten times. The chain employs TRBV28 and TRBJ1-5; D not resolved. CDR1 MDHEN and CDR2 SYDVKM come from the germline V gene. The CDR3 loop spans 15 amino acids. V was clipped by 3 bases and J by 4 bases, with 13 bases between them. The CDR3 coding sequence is TGTGCCAGCAGTTTTGAGCGGAGGATGAATCAGCCCCAGCATTTT. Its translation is CASSFERRMNQPQHF.

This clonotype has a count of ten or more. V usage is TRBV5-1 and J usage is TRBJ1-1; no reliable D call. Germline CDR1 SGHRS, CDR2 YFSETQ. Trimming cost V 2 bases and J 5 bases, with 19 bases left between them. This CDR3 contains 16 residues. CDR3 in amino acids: CASSFTATLRGTEAFF. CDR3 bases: TGCGCCAGCAGCTTCACCGCTACGCTACGTGGGACTGAAGCTTTCTTT.

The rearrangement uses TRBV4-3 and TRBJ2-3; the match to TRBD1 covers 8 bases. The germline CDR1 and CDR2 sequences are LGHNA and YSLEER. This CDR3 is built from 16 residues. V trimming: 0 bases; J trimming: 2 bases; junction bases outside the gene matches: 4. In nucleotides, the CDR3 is TGCGCCAGCAGCCAAGAAAGGACAGGGATCACAGATACGCAGTATTTT. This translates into CASSQERTGITDTQYF.

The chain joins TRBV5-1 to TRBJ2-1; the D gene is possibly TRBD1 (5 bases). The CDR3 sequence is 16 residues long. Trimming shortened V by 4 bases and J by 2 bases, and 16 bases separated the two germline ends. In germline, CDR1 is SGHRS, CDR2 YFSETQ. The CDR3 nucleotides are TGCGCCAGCAGCCACGCCCAGGGCACCACCTACAATGAGCAGTTCTTC. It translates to CASSHAQGTTYNEQFF.

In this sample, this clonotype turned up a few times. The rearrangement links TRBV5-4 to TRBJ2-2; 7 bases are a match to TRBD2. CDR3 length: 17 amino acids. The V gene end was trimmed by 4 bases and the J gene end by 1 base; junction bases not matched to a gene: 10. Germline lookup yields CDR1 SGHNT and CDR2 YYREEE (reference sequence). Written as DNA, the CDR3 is TGTGCCAGCAGCCGGGTCGGCGGACTAGTGAACACCGGGGAGCTGTTTTTT. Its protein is CASSRVGGLVNTGELFF.

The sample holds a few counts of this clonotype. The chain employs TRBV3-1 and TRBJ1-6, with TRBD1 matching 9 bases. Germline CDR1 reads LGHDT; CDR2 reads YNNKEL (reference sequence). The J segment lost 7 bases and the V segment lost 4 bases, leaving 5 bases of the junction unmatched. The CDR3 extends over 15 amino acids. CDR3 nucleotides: TGTGCCAGCAGCCCACAGGGGGCGCGGAATTCACCCCTCCACTTT. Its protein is CASSPQGARNSPLHF.

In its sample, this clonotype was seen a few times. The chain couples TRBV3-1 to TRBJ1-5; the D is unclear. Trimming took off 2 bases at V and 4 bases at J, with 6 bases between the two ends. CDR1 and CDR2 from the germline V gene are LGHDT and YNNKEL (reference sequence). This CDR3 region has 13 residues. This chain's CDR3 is CASSQSTNQPQHF. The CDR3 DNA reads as TGTGCCAGCAGCCAATCGACGAATCAGCCCCAGCATTTT.

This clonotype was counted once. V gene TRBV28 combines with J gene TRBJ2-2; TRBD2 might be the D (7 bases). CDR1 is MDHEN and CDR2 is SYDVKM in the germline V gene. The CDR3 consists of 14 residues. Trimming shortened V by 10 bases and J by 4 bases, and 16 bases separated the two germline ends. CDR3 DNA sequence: TGTGCCACCGAAAGGGGGGGGACCACCGGGGAGCTGTTTTTT. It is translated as CATERGGTTGELFF.

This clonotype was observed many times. In nucleotides, the CDR3 is TGTGCCAGCAGTAGAGTTATGAACACTGAAGCTTTCTTT. Amino acid sequence: CASSRVMNTEAFF. The rearrangement links TRBV2 to TRBJ1-1, with D hard to call. CDR3 size: 13 residues. V dropped 5 bases and J dropped 0 bases, with 7 bases sitting between them. The germline gives CDR1 SNHLY, CDR2 FYNNEI.

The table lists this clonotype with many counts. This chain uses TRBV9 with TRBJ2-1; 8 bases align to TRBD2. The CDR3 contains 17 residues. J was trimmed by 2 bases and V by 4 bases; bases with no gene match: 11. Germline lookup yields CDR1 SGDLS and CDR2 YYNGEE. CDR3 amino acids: CASSPFLAGMTYNEQFF. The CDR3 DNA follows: TGTGCCAGCAGCCCTTTTTTAGCGGGGATGACCTACAATGAGCAGTTCTTC.

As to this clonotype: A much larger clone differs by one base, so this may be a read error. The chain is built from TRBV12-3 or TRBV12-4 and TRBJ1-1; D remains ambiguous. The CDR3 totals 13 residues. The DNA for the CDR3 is TGCGCCAGCAGTTTATCGGGGTGGACTGAAGCTTCCTTT. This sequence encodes CASSLSGWTEASF.

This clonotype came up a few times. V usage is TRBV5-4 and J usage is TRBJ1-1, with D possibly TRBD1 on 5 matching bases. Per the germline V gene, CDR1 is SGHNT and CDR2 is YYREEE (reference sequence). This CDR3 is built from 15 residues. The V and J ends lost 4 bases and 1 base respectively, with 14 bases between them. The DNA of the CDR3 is TGTGCCAGCAGCGCGGACACGCTTCCGAACACTGAAGCTTTCTTT. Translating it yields CASSADTLPNTEAFF.

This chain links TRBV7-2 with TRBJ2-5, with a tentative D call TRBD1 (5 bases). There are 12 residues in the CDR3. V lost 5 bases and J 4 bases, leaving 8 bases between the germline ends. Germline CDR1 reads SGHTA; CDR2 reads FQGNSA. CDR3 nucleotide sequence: TGTGCCAGCAGCCCAGGGCTAGAGACCCAGTACTTC. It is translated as CASSPGLETQYF.

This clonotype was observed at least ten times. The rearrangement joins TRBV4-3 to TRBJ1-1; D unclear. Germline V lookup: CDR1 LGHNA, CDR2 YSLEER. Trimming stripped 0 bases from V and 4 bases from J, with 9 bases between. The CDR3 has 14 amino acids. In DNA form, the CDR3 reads TGCGCCAGCAGCCAAGAGAGAGTCCTCACTGAAGCTTTCTTT. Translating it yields CASSQERVLTEAFF.

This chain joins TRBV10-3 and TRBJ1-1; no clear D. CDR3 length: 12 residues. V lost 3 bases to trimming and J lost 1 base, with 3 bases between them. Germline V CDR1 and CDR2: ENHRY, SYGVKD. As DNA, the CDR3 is TGTGCCATCAGTGACCGGAACACTGAAGCTTTCTTT. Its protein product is CAISDRNTEAFF.